This entry describes one T cell receptor beta chain. Antigen unknown. An end of the junction differs from the germline gene, which may be a read error. Each donor was a healthy Caucasian individual from Russia, aged roughly 6 to 95. These data originate in a study of blood T cells in healthy people across ages. Study-level results: No one knew whether donors had CMV, which possibly confounded expanded clonotype changes. Diversity estimates drawn from one million T cells were deemed underestimates. When set beside aged donors, long-lived donors presented more naive CD4+ cells and higher diversity.

The CDR3 contains 15 residues. Germline loops: CDR1 SGHTA, CDR2 FQGNSA. For the second PCR, which ran for 7 to 11 cycles, a sample-barcoded 5' primer and a J-beta primer mix were used. One entry per CDR3 protein, called by TCRdb with MiXCR from the 5' RACE reads. The repertoire holds about 1.5 million distinct CDR3 sequences, with roughly 40% as singletons. The rearrangement uses TRBV7-2 and TRBJ2-1, with D perhaps being TRBD1 or TRBD2 (5 bases each). The tail of the sequence fits TRBJ2-7 better, so the J call may be wrong. The sample taken for sequencing was blood. The TCR originated in a woman aged 18-30 years in good health. The CDR3 DNA is TGTGCCAACAGCTTAGGTCAGGGTGACTACAATGAGCAGTACTTC. Its translation: CANSLGQGDYNEQYF.